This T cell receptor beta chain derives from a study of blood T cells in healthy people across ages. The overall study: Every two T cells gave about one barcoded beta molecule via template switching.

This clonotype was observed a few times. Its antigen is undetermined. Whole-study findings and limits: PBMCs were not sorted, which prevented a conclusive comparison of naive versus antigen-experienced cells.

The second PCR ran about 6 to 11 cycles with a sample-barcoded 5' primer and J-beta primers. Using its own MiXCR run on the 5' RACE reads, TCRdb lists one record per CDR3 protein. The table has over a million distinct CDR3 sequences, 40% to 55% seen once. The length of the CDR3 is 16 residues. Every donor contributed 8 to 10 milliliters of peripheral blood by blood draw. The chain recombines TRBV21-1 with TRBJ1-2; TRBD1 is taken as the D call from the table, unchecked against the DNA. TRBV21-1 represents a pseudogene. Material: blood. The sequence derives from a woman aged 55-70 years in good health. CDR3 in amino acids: CASSKDEDSEKYGYTF. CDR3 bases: TGTGCCAGCAGCAAAGACGAGGACAGCGAGAAGTATGGCTACACCTTC.